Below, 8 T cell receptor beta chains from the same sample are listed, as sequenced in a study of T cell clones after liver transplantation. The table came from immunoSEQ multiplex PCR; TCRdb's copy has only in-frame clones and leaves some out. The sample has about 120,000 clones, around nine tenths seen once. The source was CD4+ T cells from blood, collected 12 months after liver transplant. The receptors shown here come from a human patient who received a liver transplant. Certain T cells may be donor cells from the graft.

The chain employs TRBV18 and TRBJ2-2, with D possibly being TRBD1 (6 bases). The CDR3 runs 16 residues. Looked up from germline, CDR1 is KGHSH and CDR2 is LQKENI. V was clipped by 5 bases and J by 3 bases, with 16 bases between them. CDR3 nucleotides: TGTGCCAGCTCATGGGCTCTGGGACAAGACACCGGGGAGCTGTTTTTT. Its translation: CASSWALGQDTGELFF. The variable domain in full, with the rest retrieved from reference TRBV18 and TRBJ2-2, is NAGVMQNPRHLVRRRGQEARLRCSPMKGHSHVYWYRQLPEEGLKFMVYLQKENIIDESGMPKERFSAEFPKEGPSILRIQQVVRGDSAAYFCASSWALGQDTGELFFGEGSRLTVL.

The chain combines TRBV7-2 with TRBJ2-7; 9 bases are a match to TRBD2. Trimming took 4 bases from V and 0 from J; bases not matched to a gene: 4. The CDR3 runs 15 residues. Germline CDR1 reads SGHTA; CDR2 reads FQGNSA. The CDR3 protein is CASSYYSGSSYEQYF. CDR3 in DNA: TGTGCCAGCAGCTACTATAGCGGGAGCTCCTACGAGCAGTACTTC.

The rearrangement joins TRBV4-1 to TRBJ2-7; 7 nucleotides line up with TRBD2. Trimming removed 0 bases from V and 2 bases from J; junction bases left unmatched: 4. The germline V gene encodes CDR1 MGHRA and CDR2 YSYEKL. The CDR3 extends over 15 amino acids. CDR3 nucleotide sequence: TGCGCCAGCAGCCAAGAGAGGGACTACCCCTACGAGCAGTACTTC. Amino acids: CASSQERDYPYEQYF.

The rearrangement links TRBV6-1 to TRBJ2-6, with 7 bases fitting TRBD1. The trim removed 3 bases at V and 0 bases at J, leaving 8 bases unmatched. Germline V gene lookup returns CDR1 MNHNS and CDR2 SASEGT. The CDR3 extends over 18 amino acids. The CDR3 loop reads CASSDRTGSVSGANVLTF. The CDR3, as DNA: TGTGCCAGCAGTGATAGGACAGGTTCCGTCTCTGGGGCCAACGTCCTGACTTTC.

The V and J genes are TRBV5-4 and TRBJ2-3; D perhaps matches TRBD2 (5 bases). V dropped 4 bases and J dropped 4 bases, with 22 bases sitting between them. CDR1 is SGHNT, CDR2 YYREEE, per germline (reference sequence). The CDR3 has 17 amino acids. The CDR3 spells CASSPWEWIARSDTQYF. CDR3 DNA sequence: TGTGCCAGCAGCCCATGGGAGTGGATAGCGAGGTCAGATACGCAGTATTTT. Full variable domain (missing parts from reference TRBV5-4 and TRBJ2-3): ETGVTQSPTHLIKTRGQQVTLRCSSQSGHNTVSWYQQALGQGPQFIFQYYREEENGRGNFPPRFSGLQFPNYSSELNVNALELDDSALYLCASSPWEWIARSDTQYFGPGTRLTVL.

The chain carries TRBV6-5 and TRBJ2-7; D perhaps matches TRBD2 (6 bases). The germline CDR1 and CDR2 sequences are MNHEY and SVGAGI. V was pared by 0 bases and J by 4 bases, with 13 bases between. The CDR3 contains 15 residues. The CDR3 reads CASSYSASGGYEQYF. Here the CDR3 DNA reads TGTGCCAGCAGTTACTCGGCTTCCGGGGGATACGAGCAGTACTTC.

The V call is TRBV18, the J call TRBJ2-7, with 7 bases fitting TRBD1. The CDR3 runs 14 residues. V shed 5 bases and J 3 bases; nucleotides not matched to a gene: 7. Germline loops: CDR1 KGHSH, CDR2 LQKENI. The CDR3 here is CASSGQASSYEQYF. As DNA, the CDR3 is TGTGCCAGCTCAGGACAGGCGAGTAGCTACGAGCAGTACTTC.

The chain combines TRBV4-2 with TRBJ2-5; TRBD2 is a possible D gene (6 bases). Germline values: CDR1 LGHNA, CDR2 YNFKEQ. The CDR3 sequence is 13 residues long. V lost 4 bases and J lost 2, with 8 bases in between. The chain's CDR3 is CASSLTRQETQYF. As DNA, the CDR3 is TGTGCCAGCAGCCTGACTAGACAAGAGACCCAGTACTTC.